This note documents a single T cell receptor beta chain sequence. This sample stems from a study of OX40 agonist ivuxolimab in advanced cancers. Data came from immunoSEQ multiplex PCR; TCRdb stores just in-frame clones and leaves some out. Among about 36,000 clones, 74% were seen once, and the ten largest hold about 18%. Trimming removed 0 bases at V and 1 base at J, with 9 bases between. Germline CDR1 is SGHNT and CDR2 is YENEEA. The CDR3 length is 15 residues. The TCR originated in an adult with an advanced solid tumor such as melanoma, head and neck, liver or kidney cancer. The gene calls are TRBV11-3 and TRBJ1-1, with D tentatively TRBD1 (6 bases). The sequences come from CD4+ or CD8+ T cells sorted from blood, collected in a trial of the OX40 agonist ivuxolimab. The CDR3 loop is CASSLESTGNTEAFF. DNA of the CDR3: TGTGCCAGCAGCTTAGAGTCGACAGGGAACACTGAAGCTTTCTTT.